The 8 T cell receptor beta chains in this list originate from one sample, sequenced in a study of T-cell reconstitution after alpha-beta-depleted transplantation in children. Construction of the TCRbeta library involved unique molecular identifiers. TCRdb independently ran MiXCR on the PCR reads; one entry per CDR3 protein. The sample shows about 980,000 distinct CDR3 sequences, about 29% of them seen only once. The sequencing here drew on PBMCs, mostly from graft donor cells, taken 360 days after TCRalphabeta/CD19-depleted stem cell transplant. Source of these receptors: a boy less than two years old who had a stem cell transplant for SCID, so the T cells may come from the graft donor.

The chain carries TRBV20-1 and TRBJ1-1; D not resolved. This CDR3 has 13 residues. V shed 5 bases and J shed 2 bases, with 12 bases lying between them. CDR1 is DFQATT, CDR2 SNEGSKA, per germline (reference sequence). The CDR3 DNA follows: TGCAGTGCTGATCGGGAGCCAAACACTGAAGCTTTCTTT. Amino acids: CSADREPNTEAFF.

V gene TRBV24-1 combines with J gene TRBJ2-6; no clear D gene. The ends were cut back, 6 bases at V and 0 bases at J, with 8 bases in the middle. The CDR3 spans 15 residues. Germline V lookup: CDR1 KGHDR, CDR2 SFDVKD. CDR3 sequence: CATSSSNSGANVLTF. DNA of the CDR3: TGTGCCACCAGTAGCAGCAACTCTGGGGCCAACGTCCTGACTTTC.

This clonotype was picked up many times. The chain has TRBV28 and TRBJ2-1; possibly TRBD1 for D (7 bases). The CDR3 has 13 residues. V lost 7 bases to trimming and J lost 7 bases, with 14 bases between them. CDR1 and CDR2 (germline): MDHEN, SYDVKM. DNA for the CDR3: TGTGCCAGCACAGGGGGGTTGGGTAATGAGCAGTTCTTC. It codes for CASTGGLGNEQFF.

This clonotype appeared a few times. The chain is built from TRBV27 and TRBJ2-6; D is unresolved. CDR1 is MNHEY, CDR2 SMNVEV, per germline (reference sequence). The CDR3 totals 19 residues. With 5 bases removed from V and 0 bases from J, the gap between germline ends came to 20 bases. The CDR3 coding sequence is TGTGCCAGCAGTCCCTCGGTGGAGACTTTCTACTCTGGGGCCAACGTCCTGACTTTC. This sequence encodes CASSPSVETFYSGANVLTF.

This clonotype was counted between two and nine times. V is TRBV10-3 and J is TRBJ2-3, with a weak D call TRBD2 (5 bases). The CDR3 sequence is 13 residues long. Germline CDR1 and CDR2: ENHRY and SYGVKD. V lost 7 bases to trimming and J lost 4 bases, with 12 bases between them. The CDR3: CAIMRSGADTQYF. As DNA, the CDR3 is TGTGCCATCATGAGAAGCGGCGCAGATACGCAGTATTTT.

The genes are TRBV5-1 and TRBJ1-2; D unresolved. V was shortened by 0 bases and J by 4 bases, with 10 bases between the two germline ends. The germline CDR1 and CDR2 sequences are SGHRS and YFSETQ. The length of the CDR3 is 14 residues. The CDR3 region is CASSLVGSLYGYTF. CDR3 DNA sequence: TGCGCCAGCAGCTTGGTGGGTTCCCTCTATGGCTACACCTTC.

V and J are TRBV18 and TRBJ2-1, with 7 bases identical to TRBD2. From germline, CDR1 is KGHSH and CDR2 LQKENI. Losses at the gene ends were 6 bases for V and 7 bases for J; bases not matched to a gene: 9. The CDR3 loop spans 14 amino acids. CDR3 protein: CASSFAAGGNEQFF. CDR3 in DNA: TGTGCCAGCTCCTTCGCCGCCGGGGGGAATGAGCAGTTCTTC.

The CDR3 DNA reads as TGCAGCTGTGGGGGCGGTAGCACAGATACGCAGTATTTT. Translating gives CSCGGGSTDTQYF. V gene TRBV29-1 combines with J gene TRBJ2-3, with a weak D call TRBD1 (6 bases). Germline V gives CDR1 SQVTM, CDR2 ANQGSEA. CDR3 length: 13 amino acids. The germline V and J ends were trimmed by 8 bases and 0 bases, with 12 bases remaining between them.